One and the same sample provided the 24 T cell receptor beta chains below, sequenced in a study of cytomegalovirus exposure and HLA in healthy donors. With 60 Vbeta and 13 Jbeta primers, the PCR was carried out. The data were produced by immunoSEQ multiplex PCR, yet TCRdb's version contains in-frame clones alone and is incomplete. The sample consists of around 120,000 clones, 65% to 85% of them appearing once. Sequencing was done on a sample of PBMCs. These TCRs come from a woman aged 40 to 49 in good health and CMV-seronegative.

The rearrangement joins TRBV30 to TRBJ2-7; 12 nucleotides agree with TRBD1. The CDR3 runs to 16 residues. Germline values: CDR1 GTSNPN, CDR2 SVGIG (reference sequence). Trimming removed 4 bases from V and 2 bases from J; junction bases left unmatched: 9. The CDR3 region is CAWKPLGQGATYEQYF. The CDR3 DNA follows: TGTGCCTGGAAACCCCTGGGACAGGGGGCGACCTACGAGCAGTACTTC.

The chain uses TRBV7-2 and TRBJ2-5; TRBD2 matches at 7 bases. Per the germline V gene, CDR1 is SGHTA and CDR2 is FQGNSA. The CDR3 has 18 amino acids. With V trimmed by 5 bases and J by 2 bases, 17 bases remained unmatched. The CDR3 loop reads CASSQTPGTTVLQETQYF. The CDR3 bases are TGTGCCAGCAGCCAAACTCCCGGGACTACCGTTTTACAAGAGACCCAGTACTTC.

The V gene is TRBV2, the J gene TRBJ1-1; TRBD1 matches at 7 bases. V shed 10 bases, J shed 0 bases, and the junction held 5 bases outside the gene matches. The CDR3 contains 13 residues. Germline V gene sequence: CDR1 SNHLY, CDR2 FYNNEI. The CDR3 coding sequence is TGTGCCACATGGGACAGCATGAACACTGAAGCTTTCTTT. This gives the protein CATWDSMNTEAFF.

The rearrangement joins TRBV12-5 to TRBJ2-3; 10 nucleotides align to TRBD2. The CDR3 is made up of 17 amino acids. V trimming: 2 bases; J trimming: 6 bases; junction bases outside the gene matches: 11. CDR1 and CDR2 from the germline V gene are LGHNT and FRNRAP. The CDR3 loop reads CASGLNLAGAPVDTQYF. The CDR3 coding sequence is TGTGCTAGTGGTTTGAACCTAGCGGGGGCCCCAGTTGATACGCAGTATTTT.

A few counts support this clone. DNA of the CDR3: TGTGCCTGGAGTGTACTGAGACTAGCGGGCCGTCAGTACTTC. It encodes CAWSVLRLAGRQYF. The chain carries TRBV30 and TRBJ2-5; 10 nucleotides align to TRBD2. Unmatched junction bases numbered 9, after V lost 0 bases and J lost 11 bases. CDR1 is GTSNPN, CDR2 SVGIG, per germline (reference sequence). CDR3 length: 14 amino acids.

In this sample, this clone turned up a few times. The chain is built from TRBV9 and TRBJ1-1; possibly TRBD1 for D (5 bases). V was clipped by 0 bases and J by 5 bases, with 8 bases between them. The CDR3 totals 13 residues. In germline, CDR1 is SGDLS, CDR2 YYNGEE. CDR3 nucleotide sequence: TGTGCCAGCAGCGTAGAGGGGTGGACTGAAGCTTTCTTT. It translates to CASSVEGWTEAFF.

The gene calls are TRBV28 and TRBJ1-5, with D perhaps matching TRBD1 (5 bases). V shed 6 bases and J shed 4 bases, with 10 bases lying between them. This CDR3 has 13 residues. CDR1 and CDR2 from the germline V gene are MDHEN and SYDVKM. This CDR3 is CASSNRFNQPQHF. The CDR3 DNA reads TGTGCCAGCAGCAACAGGTTTAATCAGCCCCAGCATTTT.

CDR3 in amino acids: CASSPGWRDIQYF. In nucleotides, the CDR3 is TGTGCCAGCAGCCCCGGGTGGAGAGACATTCAGTACTTC. This sequence joins TRBV7-2 and TRBJ2-4; D is ambiguous. Germline assignment: CDR1 SGHTA and CDR2 FQGNSA. The CDR3 contains 13 residues. V lost 5 bases and J lost 8, with 13 bases in between. Full variable domain (outside the CDR3, taken from reference TRBV7-2 and TRBJ2-4): GAGVSQSPSNKVTEKGKDVELRCDPISGHTALYWYRQSLGQGLEFLIYFQGNSAPDKSGLPSDRFSAERTGGSVSTLTIQRTQQEDSAVYLCASSPGWRDIQYFGAGTRLSVL.

This clone was seen only once. The chain carries TRBV25-1 and TRBJ1-1, with D possibly matching TRBD1 (6 bases). The CDR3 extends over 14 amino acids. V lost 6 bases to trimming and J lost 8 bases, with 19 bases between them. Germline CDR1 is MGHDK and CDR2 is SYGVNS. For the CDR3, the DNA is TGTGCCAGCAGGGGGGACATTCAGGCTGGCGAAGCTTTCTTT. Translating it yields CASRGDIQAGEAFF.

The chain has TRBV9 and TRBJ2-5, with D possibly TRBD2 on 6 matching bases. Trimming left V 0 bases short and J 1 base short, with 13 bases between. The germline gives CDR1 SGDLS, CDR2 YYNGEE. This CDR3 region has 16 residues. Here the CDR3 reads CASSVGGGGAQETQYF. Here the CDR3 DNA reads TGTGCCAGCAGCGTAGGAGGCGGCGGGGCCCAAGAGACCCAGTACTTC. Full variable domain (outside the CDR3, taken from reference TRBV9 and TRBJ2-5): DSGVTQTPKHLITATGQRVTLRCSPRSGDLSVYWYQQSLDQGLQFLIQYYNGEERAKGNILERFSAQQFPDLHSELNLSSLELGDSALYFCASSVGGGGAQETQYFGPGTRLLVL.

The rearrangement links TRBV10-3 to TRBJ1-3, with 12 positions matching TRBD1. With 7 bases clipped from V and 2 bases from J, the junction kept 3 bases outside the gene matches. CDR1 is ENHRY, CDR2 SYGVKD, per germline. The CDR3 contains 15 residues. CDR3 in DNA: TGTGCCATCATGGGGACAGGGGGCCCTGGAAACACCATATATTTT. Translated: CAIMGTGGPGNTIYF.

This clone was seen once. This rearrangement joins TRBV5-1 to TRBJ2-6, with D tentatively TRBD2 (6 bases). There are 16 residues in the CDR3. Germline V gives CDR1 SGHRS, CDR2 YFSETQ. The V end was cut by 4 bases, the J end by 0 bases, with 11 bases between. CDR3 amino acids: CASSGTVNSGANVLTF. In nucleotides, the CDR3 is TGCGCCAGCAGCGGGACTGTCAACTCTGGGGCCAACGTCCTGACTTTC.

The chain uses TRBV28 and TRBJ1-4; 9 bases are a match to TRBD1. Per the germline V gene, CDR1 is MDHEN and CDR2 is SYDVKM. This CDR3 contains 15 residues. The V gene end was trimmed by 3 bases and the J gene end by 8 bases; junction bases not matched to a gene: 7. CDR3 protein: CASSLGQGIREKLFF. The CDR3 DNA sequence: TGTGCCAGCAGTTTGGGACAGGGAATACGGGAAAAACTGTTTTTT. The full variable domain, its missing parts supplied by reference TRBV28 and TRBJ1-4, is DVKVTQSSRYLVKRTGEKVFLECVQDMDHENMFWYRQDPGLGLRLIYFSYDVKMKEKGDIPEGYSVSREKKERFSLILESASTNQTSMYLCASSLGQGIREKLFFGSGTQLSVL.

The rearrangement uses TRBV28 and TRBJ2-7; D not resolved. CDR1 and CDR2 from the germline V gene are MDHEN and SYDVKM. The CDR3 contains 11 residues. The ends were cut back, 6 bases at V and 6 bases at J, with 9 bases in the middle. The DNA for the CDR3 is TGTGCCAGCAGCTCCCCGGGCGAGCAGTACTTC. The encoded protein is CASSSPGEQYF.

The J gene is TRBJ2-7, the V gene TRBV29-1, with D maybe TRBD2 (7 bases). The germline V and J ends were trimmed by 5 bases and 2 bases, with 16 bases remaining between them. Germline V gene data show CDR1 as SQVTM and CDR2 as ANQGSEA. This CDR3 is built from 14 residues. CDR3 DNA sequence: TGCAGCGTTTTACTACGGGGGGCCCCCTACGAGCAGTACTTC. Residues: CSVLLRGAPYEQYF.

This rearrangement joins TRBV5-4 to TRBJ2-5; possible D gene TRBD2, 6 bases. Trimming pared 2 bases from V and 4 bases from J, leaving 9 bases between. Germline V gives CDR1 SGHNT, CDR2 YYREEE (reference sequence). CDR3 length: 13 amino acids. The DNA of the CDR3 is TGTGCCAGCAGCTTTAGGGACTCAGAGACCCAGTACTTC. Translating it yields CASSFRDSETQYF. Based on the CDR3 plus reference TRBV5-4 and TRBJ2-5, the full variable domain is ETGVTQSPTHLIKTRGQQVTLRCSSQSGHNTVSWYQQALGQGPQFIFQYYREEENGRGNFPPRFSGLQFPNYSSELNVNALELDDSALYLCASSFRDSETQYFGPGTRLLVL.

J is TRBJ1-6 and V is TRBV25-1; possibly TRBD1 for D (5 bases). The CDR3 extends over 13 amino acids. V lost 4 bases and J lost 14, with 15 bases in between. The germline V gene encodes CDR1 MGHDK and CDR2 SYGVNS. The CDR3 region is CASSVGPADTLHF. DNA for the CDR3: TGTGCCAGCAGTGTCGGGCCGGCGGACACCCTCCACTTT.

V usage is TRBV5-4 and J usage is TRBJ1-1; D is unresolved. V was trimmed by 7 bases and J by 3 bases, leaving 16 bases between them. Germline CDR1 is SGHNT and CDR2 is YYREEE (reference sequence). The CDR3 consists of 14 residues. CDR3 DNA sequence: TGTGCCAGCGAATTTACCCCCCGGGACACTGAAGCTTTCTTT. Protein: CASEFTPRDTEAFF. The complete variable domain, with remaining parts taken from reference TRBV5-4 and TRBJ1-1, reads ETGVTQSPTHLIKTRGQQVTLRCSSQSGHNTVSWYQQALGQGPQFIFQYYREEENGRGNFPPRFSGLQFPNYSSELNVNALELDDSALYLCASEFTPRDTEAFFGQGTRLTVV.

This chain joins TRBV29-1 and TRBJ2-1; D may be TRBD1 (5 bases). Trimming shortened V by 3 bases and J by 0 bases, and 12 bases separated the two germline ends. The V gene's germline CDR1 is SQVTM and CDR2 ANQGSEA. This CDR3 is 15 amino acids long. The CDR3 sequence is CSVDGAQDSYNEQFF. CDR3 nucleotide sequence: TGCAGCGTTGATGGGGCGCAGGACTCCTACAATGAGCAGTTCTTC.

The rearrangement joins TRBV2 to TRBJ2-5; 7 bases match TRBD1. The V gene end was trimmed by 1 base and the J gene end by 4 bases; junction bases not matched to a gene: 9. The CDR3 consists of 16 residues. CDR1 is SNHLY, CDR2 FYNNEI, per germline. The DNA for the CDR3 is TGTGCCAGCAGTGAAGTAGGGCAGGGGGTTGGAGAGACCCAGTACTTC. The encoded protein is CASSEVGQGVGETQYF.

The J gene is TRBJ1-5, the V gene TRBV20-1; possibly TRBD1 for D (5 bases). The length of the CDR3 is 11 residues. V was cut by 3 bases and J by 9 bases, with 9 bases left in between. Per the germline V gene, CDR1 is DFQATT and CDR2 is SNEGSKA (reference sequence). Here the CDR3 reads CSASAGGPQHF. The CDR3 DNA is TGCAGTGCTAGTGCGGGGGGGCCCCAGCATTTT.

The chain carries TRBV2 and TRBJ1-1; D uncertain. Looked up from germline, CDR1 is SNHLY and CDR2 is FYNNEI. Trimming removed 3 bases from V and 1 base from J, with 9 bases in between. The CDR3 has 14 residues. CDR3 region: CASSDMLENTEAFF. CDR3 sequence (DNA): TGTGCCAGCAGTGATATGTTAGAGAACACTGAAGCTTTCTTT.

A remark on this clone: The sample holds other DNA sequences that translate to the same CDR3. The chain employs TRBV7-9 and TRBJ1-1, with D perhaps TRBD1 (5 bases). V was cut by 6 bases and J by 3 bases, with 11 bases left in between. CDR3 length: 13 residues. Germline CDR1 SEHNR, CDR2 FQNEAQ (reference sequence). The CDR3 DNA reads as TGTGCCAGCAGTCCGGGAGGGGACACTGAAGCTTTCTTT. Protein product: CASSPGGDTEAFF.

The chain recombines TRBV19 with TRBJ1-1; 7 bases line up with TRBD1. Trimming cost V 8 bases and J 3 bases; bases outside gene matches: 6. The CDR3 covers 13 residues. Germline CDR1 LNHDA, CDR2 SQIVND (reference sequence). The CDR3 sequence: CASSGTDDTEAFF. CDR3 bases: TGTGCCAGTTCCGGGACAGACGACACTGAAGCTTTCTTT.